The 2 T cell receptor beta chains presented below share a single source sample, sequenced in a study of shared clonotypes between healthy human individuals. Here immunoSEQ multiplex PCR was the method, and the copy in TCRdb shows in-frame clones only, minus some. The sample shows some 2,000,000 clones, almost 96% of them seen only once. Sequenced sample: naive CD4+ T cells sorted from blood. The subset denotes: CD45RA+ positively selected. These receptors all stem from a man between 18 and 35 years old in good health.

The chain couples TRBV13 to TRBJ2-3, with 9 bases fitting TRBD2. Germline CDR1 reads PRHDT; CDR2 reads FYEKMQ (reference sequence). V shed 5 bases, J shed 4 bases, and the junction held 10 bases outside the gene matches. The CDR3 is made up of 16 amino acids. CDR3 sequence (DNA): TGTGCCAGCAGCGCCAGAAGCGGGAGGATAGCAGATACGCAGTATTTT. The encoded protein is CASSARSGRIADTQYF.

This clone was observed once. At the DNA level, this CDR3 is encoded by other sequences in the same sample as well. The CDR3 sequence is CASRKGGNQPQHF. The DNA of the CDR3 is TGTGCCAGCAGGAAGGGGGGCAATCAGCCCCAGCATTTT. The V and J genes are TRBV27 and TRBJ1-5, with D maybe TRBD1 (6 bases). CDR1 MNHEY and CDR2 SMNVEV come from the germline V gene (reference sequence). CDR3 length equals 13 residues. V shed 6 bases and J shed 2 bases, with 8 bases lying between them.